The 21 T cell receptor beta chains below come from one sample, sequenced in a study of cytomegalovirus exposure and HLA in healthy donors. Amplification used 60 Vbeta primers and 13 Jbeta primers. Using immunoSEQ multiplex PCR, the repertoire was profiled, and TCRdb retains in-frame clones only, with some absent. This table has about 130,000 clones, roughly four fifths appearing once. Sequences were obtained from PBMCs. The receptors here all came from a girl aged 2-10 years in good health and CMV-seronegative.

This clone appeared once. The chain recombines TRBV27 with TRBJ2-7, with 9 bases identical to TRBD1. V lost 5 bases, J lost 3 bases, and 5 bases stayed unmatched. This CDR3 region has 14 residues. Germline loops: CDR1 MNHEY, CDR2 SMNVEV (reference sequence). The CDR3 DNA reads as TGTGCCAGCAGTGCGGGACAGGGCGTCTACGAGCAGTACTTC. Its translation: CASSAGQGVYEQYF.

The chain employs TRBV4-1 and TRBJ2-1; 8 bases line up with TRBD2. Germline CDR1 is MGHRA and CDR2 is YSYEKL. This CDR3 region has 16 residues. The V segment lost 1 base and the J segment 5 bases; nucleotides outside the gene matches: 7. The chain's CDR3 is CASSQVGAGGHNEQFF. The CDR3 DNA sequence: TGCGCCAGCAGCCAAGTTGGGGCGGGGGGACACAATGAGCAGTTCTTC.

This clone was counted a few times. V is TRBV6-5 and J is TRBJ1-1; D gene ambiguous. V lost 2 bases and J lost 2, with 9 bases in between. The CDR3 has 14 residues. Germline V gives CDR1 MNHEY, CDR2 SVGAGI. CDR3 loop: CASSYNYKNTEAFF. The CDR3 DNA sequence: TGTGCCAGCAGTTACAATTACAAAAACACTGAAGCTTTCTTT.

The chain combines TRBV6-6 with TRBJ1-2, with D uncertain. This CDR3 comprises 13 residues. Trimming cost V 5 bases and J 0 bases, with 7 bases left between them. CDR1 is MNHNY, CDR2 SVGAGI, per germline (reference sequence). In DNA form, the CDR3 reads TGTGCCAGCAGTCATGCGACTAACTATGGCTACACCTTC. Translating it yields CASSHATNYGYTF.

This rearrangement joins TRBV29-1 to TRBJ2-5; D gene uncertain. Deletions cut 4 bases from V and 5 bases from J, with 14 bases between. Per the germline V gene, CDR1 is SQVTM and CDR2 is ANQGSEA. This CDR3 has 13 amino acids. This CDR3 is CSVVGGRSETQYF. CDR3 bases: TGCAGCGTTGTGGGTGGGCGATCGGAGACCCAGTACTTC.

The chain has TRBV11-2 and TRBJ1-3; a weak D match, TRBD1 (5 bases). Germline V lookup: CDR1 SGHAT, CDR2 FQNNGV. The CDR3 sequence is 16 residues long. The germline V and J ends were trimmed by 9 bases and 0 bases, with 18 bases remaining between them. This chain's CDR3 is CARGGSLQFSGNTIYF. CDR3 in DNA: TGTGCCAGGGGGGGGTCTCTACAATTCTCTGGAAACACCATATATTTT.

This rearrangement joins TRBV6-5 to TRBJ1-1, with D hard to call. Trimming stripped 0 bases from V and 4 bases from J, with 6 bases between. The CDR3 runs to 13 residues. The V gene's germline CDR1 is MNHEY and CDR2 SVGAGI. The CDR3 DNA sequence: TGTGCCAGCAGTTACTCGGGCAGCACTGAAGCTTTCTTT. This translates into CASSYSGSTEAFF.

The chain employs TRBV29-1 and TRBJ2-7, with D perhaps TRBD1 (6 bases). The CDR3 length is 14 residues. The ends were cut back, 1 base at V and 2 bases at J, with 12 bases in the middle. Germline V gives CDR1 SQVTM, CDR2 ANQGSEA. As DNA, the CDR3 is TGCAGCGTTGAAGCCCAGGGGCTCCCCTACGAGCAGTACTTC. Translating gives CSVEAQGLPYEQYF.

This chain uses TRBV19 with TRBJ1-4; D remains unclear. V lost 5 bases, J lost 0 bases, and 7 bases lay in between. CDR3 size: 14 residues. The V gene's germline CDR1 is LNHDA and CDR2 SQIVND (reference sequence). As DNA, the CDR3 is TGTGCCAGTAGTCGAACAGCAACTAATGAAAAACTGTTTTTT. It is translated as CASSRTATNEKLFF.

The rearrangement uses TRBV7-6 and TRBJ2-1; 7 bases are a match to TRBD2. V shed 5 bases and J 5 bases; nucleotides not matched to a gene: 12. The CDR3 extends over 16 amino acids. Germline V gene sequence: CDR1 SGHVS, CDR2 FNYEAQ. In nucleotides, the CDR3 is TGTGCCAGCAGCCCGCTTTTGGCAGCGGGGCACAATGAGCAGTTCTTC. This codes for CASSPLLAAGHNEQFF.

The chain is built from TRBV11-2 and TRBJ2-7; D call uncertain. CDR3 length equals 11 residues. Germline V CDR1 and CDR2: SGHAT, FQNNGV. Trimming removed 5 bases from V and 3 bases from J, with 5 bases in between. The CDR3 spells CASSPSYEQYF. CDR3 in DNA: TGTGCCAGCAGCCCTAGCTACGAGCAGTACTTC.

The chain couples TRBV5-4 to TRBJ2-7; 9 bases are a match to TRBD1. V lost 4 bases to trimming and J lost 6 bases; unmatched junction nucleotides: 5. This CDR3 region has 13 residues. Germline V gene lookup returns CDR1 SGHNT and CDR2 YYREEE (reference sequence). This CDR3 reads CASSGGDRVEQYF. CDR3 DNA: TGTGCCAGCAGCGGGGGGGACAGGGTCGAGCAGTACTTC.

The chain links TRBV28 to TRBJ1-2; 7 bases are a match to TRBD1. The germline V gene encodes CDR1 MDHEN and CDR2 SYDVKM. V lost 2 bases to trimming and J lost 2 bases; unmatched junction nucleotides: 8. CDR3 length: 16 residues. The CDR3 region is CASSLPPSTGNYGYTF. In DNA form, the CDR3 reads TGTGCCAGCAGTTTACCCCCCTCGACAGGGAACTATGGCTACACCTTC.

The CDR3 is CAWSFPGKHYEQYF. In DNA form, the CDR3 reads TGTGCCTGGAGTTTTCCCGGGAAACACTACGAGCAGTACTTC. V usage is TRBV30 and J usage is TRBJ2-7; possibly TRBD2 for D (5 bases). Trimming cost V 2 bases and J 3 bases, with 14 bases left between them. The CDR3 spans 14 residues. Germline V gene data show CDR1 as GTSNPN and CDR2 as SVGIG (reference sequence).

The chain combines TRBV5-4 with TRBJ2-7; weak D call: TRBD1 (6 bases). Germline loops: CDR1 SGHNT, CDR2 YYREEE (reference sequence). This CDR3 is built from 13 residues. V was clipped by 4 bases and J by 7 bases, with 15 bases between them. The CDR3 loop is CASSLEGDREQYF. DNA of the CDR3: TGTGCCAGCAGCCTTGAGGGGGATAGGGAGCAGTACTTC.

In this sample, this clone turned up a few times. V and J are TRBV2 and TRBJ2-7; D is possibly TRBD2 (5 bases). This CDR3 region has 13 residues. The V end lost 3 bases, the J end lost 3 bases, and 9 bases lay between the germline ends. CDR1 and CDR2 (germline): SNHLY, FYNNEI. The CDR3 loop reads CASSESGYYEQYF. CDR3 bases: TGTGCCAGCAGTGAGTCGGGATACTACGAGCAGTACTTC.

V is TRBV30 and J is TRBJ1-1; tentatively, D is TRBD1 (6 bases). This CDR3 contains 14 residues. The V end lost 4 bases, the J end lost 3 bases, and 15 bases lay between the germline ends. Per the germline V gene, CDR1 is GTSNPN and CDR2 is SVGIG (reference sequence). The CDR3 loop is CAWNPGAEDTEAFF. CDR3 coding DNA: TGTGCCTGGAACCCAGGGGCGGAGGACACTGAAGCTTTCTTT. Supplemented by reference TRBV30 and TRBJ1-1, the full variable domain reads SQTIHQWPATLVQPVGSPLSLECTVEGTSNPNLYWYRQAAGRGLQLLFYSVGIGQISSEVPQNLSASRPQDRQFILSSKKLLLSDSGFYLCAWNPGAEDTEAFFGQGTRLTVV.

This chain uses TRBV9 with TRBJ2-7; a weak D match, TRBD1 (6 bases). Trimming removed 4 bases at V and 5 bases at J, with 22 bases between. Germline CDR1 SGDLS, CDR2 YYNGEE. This CDR3 has 16 residues. CDR3 nucleotides: TGTGCCAGCAGCTCCAACCCGGGACACTCGGCCCACGAGCAGTACTTC. Its protein product is CASSSNPGHSAHEQYF.

V is TRBV30 and J is TRBJ1-2; D gene unclear. The CDR3 length is 17 residues. Germline V gives CDR1 GTSNPN, CDR2 SVGIG (reference sequence). V lost 2 bases to trimming and J lost 7 bases, with 26 bases between them. The CDR3 reads CAWSTGYGVGRGSGYTF. The CDR3 region has the DNA TGTGCCTGGAGTACGGGATACGGTGTGGGCCGAGGGAGTGGCTACACCTTC.

This chain uses TRBV5-1 with TRBJ1-2, with 9 bases lining up with TRBD1. CDR3 length equals 19 residues. The J segment lost 7 bases and the V segment lost 0 bases, leaving 19 bases of the junction unmatched. Germline V gene sequence: CDR1 SGHRS, CDR2 YFSETQ. This CDR3 reads CASSLERTGGTGLKAGYTF. Written as DNA, the CDR3 is TGCGCCAGCAGCTTGGAGCGGACGGGCGGGACAGGGCTCAAAGCTGGCTACACCTTC.

Worth noting for this clone: One end of the junction fails to match germline, which may point to a read error. V gene TRBV6-5 combines with J gene TRBJ2-3; 10 positions agree with TRBD2. This CDR3 comprises 15 residues. Looked up from germline, CDR1 is MNHEY and CDR2 is SVGAGI. CDR3: CASSYRLAGADMQYF. DNA for the CDR3: TGTGCCAGCAGTTACCGGCTAGCGGGGGCCGATATGCAGTATTTT.